This T cell receptor (beta chain) was observed in a study of T cell repertoires in cytomegalovirus infection. TCRdb reprocessed the reads with MiXCR, giving one entry per CDR3 protein. The sample has fewer than 950,000 distinct CDR3 sequences, about 31% seen once. As to this clonotype: Antigen specificity is unknown.

Study-level findings and limits: There were HLA-C-restricted CMV-specific TCR beta clonotypes dominating the ex vivo response. The cumulative frequency of public TCR beta families identified carriers of CMV plus the relevant HLA.

CDR3 length: 17 residues. The germline V gene has CDR1 LNHDA and CDR2 SQIVND (reference sequence). Deletions cut 3 bases from V and 0 bases from J, with 15 bases between. This clonotype was sampled from a human donor in good health (CMV status not recorded). Some clones in this sample may be carry-over from other donors' samples. The sample here was cultured CD8+ T cells from PBMCs, taken from culture after CMV antigen stimulation. V and J are TRBV19 and TRBJ1-5; maybe TRBD1 (5 bases). CDR3 residues: CASSIGHPRGSNQPQHF. In nucleotides, the CDR3 is TGTGCCAGTAGTATCGGACACCCAAGAGGTAGCAATCAGCCCCAGCATTTT. Variable domain in full (rest from reference TRBV19 and TRBJ1-5): DGGITQSPKYLFRKEGQNVTLSCEQNLNHDAMYWYRQDPGQGLRLIYYSQIVNDFQKGDIAEGYSVSREKKESFPLTVTSAQKNPTAFYLCASSIGHPRGSNQPQHFGDGTRLSIL.